These 17 T cell receptor beta chains were all obtained from the same sample, sequenced in a study of cytomegalovirus exposure and HLA in healthy donors. 60 Vbeta and 13 Jbeta primers were used in PCR. TCRdb's copy holds only in-frame clones and misses some; the assay was immunoSEQ multiplex PCR. The data hold roughly 110,000 clones, with over 55% observed a single time. The sequenced sample was PBMCs. These receptors were obtained from a female donor in good health and CMV-seronegative.

The gene calls are TRBV2 and TRBJ2-1; a possible D gene is TRBD2 (6 bases). V shed 8 bases and J shed 5 bases, with 19 bases lying between them. In germline, CDR1 is SNHLY, CDR2 FYNNEI. This CDR3 region has 15 residues. The CDR3 spells CASLAEAGRDNEQFF. The CDR3 DNA follows: TGTGCCAGCTTGGCTGAGGCGGGACGTGACAATGAGCAGTTCTTC.

J is TRBJ2-1 and V is TRBV14; D is ambiguous. The CDR3 loop spans 15 amino acids. The V gene's germline CDR1 is SGHDN and CDR2 FVKESK. V was pared by 2 bases and J by 2 bases, with 10 bases between. As DNA, the CDR3 is TGTGCCAGCAGCCAAAATAGCCAGCCCTACAATGAGCAGTTCTTC. The encoded protein is CASSQNSQPYNEQFF.

In its sample, this clone was seen a few times. This sequence joins TRBV5-1 and TRBJ2-5; 13 nucleotides agree with TRBD2. V trimming: 3 bases; J trimming: 4 bases; junction bases outside the gene matches: 9. There are 17 residues in the CDR3. Per germline, CDR1 SGHRS and CDR2 YFSETQ. The CDR3 region has the DNA TGCGCCAGCAGCTCGGGACTAGCGGGACCCATCGGAGAGACCCAGTACTTC. Amino acids: CASSSGLAGPIGETQYF.

The chain uses TRBV28 and TRBJ2-5, with 10 bases identical to TRBD2. Germline V CDR1 and CDR2: MDHEN, SYDVKM. CDR3 length equals 15 residues. Trimming at V came to 6 bases and at J to 5 bases, leaving 9 bases not matched to a gene. For the CDR3, the DNA is TGTGCCAGCAGCCCTCTAGCGGGAGATCATGAGACCCAGTACTTC. Encoded protein: CASSPLAGDHETQYF.

The V call is TRBV5-1, the J call TRBJ2-1; TRBD2 agrees at 12 bases. V shed 0 bases, J shed 9 bases, and the junction held 7 bases outside the gene matches. The CDR3 covers 16 residues. Germline CDR1 is SGHRS and CDR2 is YFSETQ. The CDR3, as DNA: TGCGCCAGCAGCTTGGCCCTAGCGGGAGGGCATGCTGAGCAGTTCTTC. It translates to CASSLALAGGHAEQFF.

V is TRBV5-1 and J is TRBJ1-1, with 7 positions matching TRBD1. The CDR3 sequence is 15 residues long. The junction had 14 bases not matched to a gene; V was cut back by 5 bases and J by 7 bases. Per germline, CDR1 SGHRS and CDR2 YFSETQ. The CDR3: CASSLQGRGESEAFF. CDR3 nucleotides: TGCGCCAGCAGTCTGCAGGGCAGGGGGGAAAGTGAAGCTTTCTTT.

CDR3 nucleotides: TGTGCCAGCAGCGAGGCAGGGAGGTTGCATGGCTACACCTTC. Encoded protein: CASSEAGRLHGYTF. The chain combines TRBV9 with TRBJ1-2; tentatively, D is TRBD1 (5 bases). The CDR3 loop spans 14 amino acids. Trimming took 3 bases from V and 6 from J, leaving 15 bases between them. Germline V gene data show CDR1 as SGDLS and CDR2 as YYNGEE.

CDR3 region: CAISDPGHYSYEQYF. Written as DNA, the CDR3 is TGTGCCATCAGCGATCCGGGACACTACTCCTACGAGCAGTACTTC. The chain combines TRBV10-3 with TRBJ2-7, with TRBD1 as a possible D gene (6 bases). The CDR3 consists of 15 residues. Germline V gene sequence: CDR1 ENHRY, CDR2 SYGVKD. Trimming left V 6 bases short and J 0 bases short, with 15 bases between.

The gene calls are TRBV11-3 and TRBJ1-2; a possible D gene is TRBD1 (6 bases). Trimming removed 0 bases at V and 4 bases at J, with 15 bases between. Germline V gives CDR1 SGHNT, CDR2 YENEEA. The CDR3 contains 16 residues. The CDR3 reads CASSLEAGTTRYGYTF. The CDR3 DNA reads as TGTGCCAGCAGCTTAGAGGCCGGGACAACTCGCTATGGCTACACCTTC. Full variable domain (remainder filled in from reference TRBV11-3 and TRBJ1-2): EAGVVQSPRYKIIEKKQPVAFWCNPISGHNTLYWYLQNLGQGPELLIRYENEEAVDDSQLPKDRFSAERLKGVDSTLKIQPAELGDSAVYLCASSLEAGTTRYGYTFGSGTRLTVV.

This chain connects TRBV11-2 to TRBJ2-3; D remains unclear. This CDR3 is 14 amino acids long. Germline-derived CDR1 and CDR2 are SGHAT and FQNNGV. V dropped 11 bases and J dropped 4 bases, with 19 bases sitting between them. The CDR3 DNA sequence: TGTGCCCTCAATAACCTAGACGGTGCAGATACGCAGTATTTT. This encodes CALNNLDGADTQYF.

V and J are TRBV30 and TRBJ2-4; TRBD2 matches 9 bases. Unmatched junction bases numbered 7, after V lost 4 bases and J lost 6 bases. Germline V gene data show CDR1 as GTSNPN and CDR2 as SVGIG (reference sequence). The CDR3 totals 14 residues. In nucleotides, the CDR3 is TGTGCCTGGATACCGGCGGGAGGGGGAAACATTCAGTACTTC. It yields the protein CAWIPAGGGNIQYF.

The genes are TRBV6-5 and TRBJ2-2, with 7 bases lining up with TRBD2. V shed 6 bases, J shed 2 bases, and the junction held 3 bases outside the gene matches. The CDR3 runs to 14 residues. The V gene's germline CDR1 is MNHEY and CDR2 SVGAGI. The CDR3 DNA follows: TGTGCCAGCAGCACGACTAGCAACACCGGGGAGCTGTTTTTT. Protein sequence: CASSTTSNTGELFF.

This chain joins TRBV27 and TRBJ2-7; D is perhaps TRBD1 (5 bases). Trimming left V 2 bases short and J 5 bases short, with 10 bases between. This CDR3 contains 13 residues. The germline CDR1 and CDR2 sequences are MNHEY and SMNVEV (reference sequence). The CDR3 region is CASSLLGRDEQYF. CDR3 nucleotide sequence: TGTGCCAGCAGTTTACTAGGCAGGGACGAGCAGTACTTC.

The J gene is TRBJ2-7, the V gene TRBV6-1; 8 nucleotides agree with TRBD2. This CDR3 spans 14 amino acids. V was pared by 6 bases and J by 6 bases, with 10 bases of the junction left unmatched. In germline, CDR1 is MNHNS, CDR2 SASEGT. The CDR3 DNA reads TGTGCCAGCAGCGGTATGCGGGGGGCACTCGAGCAGTACTTC. Translated, it gives CASSGMRGALEQYF.

This clone has only a few counts. The chain employs TRBV5-1 and TRBJ2-7, with a tentative D call TRBD2 (5 bases). Germline V gene lookup returns CDR1 SGHRS and CDR2 YFSETQ. The CDR3 is 15 residues long. V lost 4 bases and J lost 1, with 15 bases in between. CDR3 loop: CASSPPLGDSYEQYF. In DNA form, the CDR3 reads TGCGCCAGCAGCCCTCCCCTGGGAGATTCCTACGAGCAGTACTTC.

The chain employs TRBV28 and TRBJ1-1; 7 bases are shared with TRBD1. Germline loops: CDR1 MDHEN, CDR2 SYDVKM. There are 16 residues in the CDR3. Trimming at V came to 5 bases and at J to 2 bases, leaving 11 bases not matched to a gene. DNA of the CDR3: TGTGCCAGCAGTCCTGACAGGGAGATAATCAACACTGAAGCTTTCTTT. It codes for CASSPDREIINTEAFF.

This sequence joins TRBV11-3 and TRBJ2-2; D might be TRBD2 (6 bases). The CDR3 runs to 14 residues. Trimming cost V 1 base and J 6 bases, with 9 bases left between them. Germline CDR1 is SGHNT and CDR2 is YENEEA. The CDR3 region has the DNA TGTGCCAGCAGCTTAGGCGGGGAGGCCGGGGAGCTGTTTTTT. This sequence encodes CASSLGGEAGELFF.